The entry that follows covers one T cell receptor (beta chain) sequence. The target antigen is unknown. The entry originates in a study of T-cell reconstitution after alpha-beta-depleted transplantation in children. CDR3 size: 16 residues. Germline CDR1 is SGHVS and CDR2 is FQNEAQ. Deletions cut 0 bases from V and 2 bases from J, with 14 bases between. Study-wide results and caveats: It was newly produced T cells that mostly accounted for T-cell counts and diversity one year after transplant. Elevated TCRbeta diversity at day 60 was traced, in some patients, to surviving recipient T cells and thymic progenitors.

Library preparation (for TCRbeta) was performed with unique molecular identifiers. Using its own MiXCR run on the PCR reads, TCRdb lists one record per CDR3 protein. This repertoire shows 900,000 or so distinct CDR3 sequences, under 20% found once; its top ten account for under 6%. The specimen comprised PBMCs, mostly from graft donor cells, sampled 360 days after TCRalphabeta/CD19-depleted stem cell transplant. The chain combines TRBV7-8 with TRBJ2-7; the D gene could be TRBD1 or TRBD2 (5 bases each). This TCR was sampled from a male patient between 10 and 17 years old who had a stem cell transplant for acute lymphoblastic leukemia, so the T cells may come from the graft donor. The DNA of the CDR3 is TGTGCCAGCAGCTTAGCCTTCCGGCAGGGAGCCTACGAGCAGTACTTC. This codes for CASSLAFRQGAYEQYF.